Given below is one T cell receptor beta chain in context. Its antigen is unknown. Mismatch with germline at one junction end may stem from a read error. Generation of TCR cDNA used 5'RACE template switching (which added a universal primer site and UMIs). From the 5' RACE reads, TCRdb called clonotypes with MiXCR, one entry per CDR3 protein. The data show 230,000 or so distinct CDR3 sequences, over 6.5% seen once. The record originates from a study of T cells after yellow fever vaccination. The length of the CDR3 is 14 residues. Per the germline V gene, CDR1 is DFQATT and CDR2 is SNEGSKA (reference sequence). Overall study findings and caveats: Clonotype sharing between CD4 and CD8 compartments was small.

The receptor comes from a man aged 30 to 45 who received the YFV17D yellow fever vaccine. The V and J genes are TRBV20-1 and TRBJ1-3, with no clear D. Sequenced material: CD4+ T cells sorted from PBMCs, taken on the day of the yellow fever booster vaccination. CDR3 sequence: CSASSGFSGSTIYF. The CDR3 DNA reads TGCAGTGCTAGTTCAGGCTTCTCTGGAAGCACCATATATTTT.